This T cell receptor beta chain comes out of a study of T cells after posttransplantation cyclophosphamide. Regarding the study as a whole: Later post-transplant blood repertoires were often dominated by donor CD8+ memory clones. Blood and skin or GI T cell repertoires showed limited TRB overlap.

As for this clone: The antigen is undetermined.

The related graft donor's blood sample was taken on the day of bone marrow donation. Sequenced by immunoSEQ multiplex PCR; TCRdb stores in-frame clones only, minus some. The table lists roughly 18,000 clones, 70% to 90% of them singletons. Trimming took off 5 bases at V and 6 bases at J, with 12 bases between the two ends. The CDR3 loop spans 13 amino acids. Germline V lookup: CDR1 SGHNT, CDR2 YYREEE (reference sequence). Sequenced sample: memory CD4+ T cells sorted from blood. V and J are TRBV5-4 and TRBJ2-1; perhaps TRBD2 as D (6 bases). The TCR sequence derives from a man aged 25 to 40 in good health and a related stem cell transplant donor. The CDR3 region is CASRSTRTNEQFF. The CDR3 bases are TGTGCCAGCAGGTCGACTAGGACCAATGAGCAGTTCTTC.